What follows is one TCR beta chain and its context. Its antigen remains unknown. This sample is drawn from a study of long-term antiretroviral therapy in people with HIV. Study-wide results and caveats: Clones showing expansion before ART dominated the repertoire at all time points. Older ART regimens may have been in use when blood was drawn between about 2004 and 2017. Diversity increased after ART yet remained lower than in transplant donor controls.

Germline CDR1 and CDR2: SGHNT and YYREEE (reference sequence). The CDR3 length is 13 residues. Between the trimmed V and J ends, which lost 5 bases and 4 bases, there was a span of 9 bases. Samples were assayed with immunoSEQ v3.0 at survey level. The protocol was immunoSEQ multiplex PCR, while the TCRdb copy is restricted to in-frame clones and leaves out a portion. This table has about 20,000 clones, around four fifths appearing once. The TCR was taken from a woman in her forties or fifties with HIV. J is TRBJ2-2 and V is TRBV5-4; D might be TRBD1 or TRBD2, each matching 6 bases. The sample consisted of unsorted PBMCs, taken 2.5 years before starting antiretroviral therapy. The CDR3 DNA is TGTGCCAGCAGTTCGGGGGCCACCGGGGAGCTGTTTTTT. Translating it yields CASSSGATGELFF.